Included here is one T cell receptor (beta chain) sequence, with context. The antigen this receptor binds is unknown. It has no much larger one-base neighbor in the sample; base qualities were not kept. Peripheral blood CD8+ and CD4+ T cells from healthy donors, Susac syndrome patients and multiple sclerosis patients were profiled by high-throughput TCR beta sequencing. The healthy donors served as controls matched for age and sex. Bulk CD8+ and CD4+ T cells were purified by magnetic negative isolation, whereas CD8+ TEMRA cells were enriched by FACS. Blood was drawn into EDTA tubes, processed within 24 hours, and PBMCs were isolated by density gradient centrifugation. PBMCs intended for TCR sequencing were frozen in liquid nitrogen and were later thawed in a 37 degrees C water bath. The sorted or isolated CD4+, CD8+ and CD8+ TEMRA cells reached a purity of at least 90%. RNA was extracted using the RNeasy kit, and about 0.5 to 1 ug of the RNA was reverse transcribed with random hexamers. The immunoSEQ multiplex PCR assay, which covers 54 Vbeta and 13 Jbeta segments, was used to amplify TCR beta CDR3 regions. PCR amplification bias was corrected using a synthetic template baseline for primer optimization and computational correction. In the source study's methods: Reads were annotated to V, D and J genes according to IMGT and were analyzed with immunoSEQ Analyzer, with only productive sequences retained. Clonality was computed as one minus Shannon entropy normalized by log2 of the number of productive unique sequences. Public and private clones were assessed among the 100 most prevalent clones of each patient and control. Clones were defined as Susac-specific if absent from the healthy and MS cohorts, from more than 900 published viral clones and from other ImmuneACCESS disease sequences. Starting from the raw public reads, TCRdb applied fastp trimming at Q25, assembled clones with MiXCR and retained in-frame beta chains. Rows with one shared CDR3 protein collapse into an entry with the most common genes and DNA. The V and J calls here are based on TCRdb, not the publication. The sample table records roughly 150,000 distinct CDR3 sequences; over 85% of these occur just once. Jointly, the top ten make up 0.13% of the sample.

This sample stems from a study of CD8 T cells in Susac syndrome (dated by TCRdb to the late 2010s). The study in broad terms: Whether CD8+ T cell activation and differentiation in Susac syndrome was antigen driven was tested using repertoire sequencing.

Study-wide findings and limitations: The number of individuals in the TCR sequencing and HLA analysis was acknowledged as relatively small.

Sequences SGHRS (CDR1) and YFSETQ (CDR2) are obtained from the germline V gene. From cysteine to phenylalanine, the CDR3 is 17 amino acids long. Just CDR3 DNA is preserved here, 51 bases in frame from base 1. V lost 4 bases and J lost 4 bases, and the count of bases not matched to a germline gene is 8. This receptor was identified in a human donor in good health. This chain joins TRBV5-1 to TRBJ2-4, with TRBD2 identical over 13 junction bases. Input material: CD4+ T cells from PBMCs. The DNA is as follows: TGCGCCAGCAGCCCCAGGACTAGCGGGGGTAAGAAAAACATTCAGTACTTC. This gives the protein CASSPRTSGGKKNIQYF.